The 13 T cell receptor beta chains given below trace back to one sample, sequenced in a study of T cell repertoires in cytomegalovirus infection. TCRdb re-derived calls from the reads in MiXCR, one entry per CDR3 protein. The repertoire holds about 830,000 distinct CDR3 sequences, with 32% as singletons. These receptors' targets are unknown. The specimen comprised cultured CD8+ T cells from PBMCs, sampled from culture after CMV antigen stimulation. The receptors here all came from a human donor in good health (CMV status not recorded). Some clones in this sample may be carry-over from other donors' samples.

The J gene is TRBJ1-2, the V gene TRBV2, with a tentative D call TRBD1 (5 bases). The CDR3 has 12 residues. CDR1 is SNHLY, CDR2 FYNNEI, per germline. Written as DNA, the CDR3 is TGTGATATGGGGCAGGCTAACTATGGCTACACCTTC. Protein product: CDMGQANYGYTF. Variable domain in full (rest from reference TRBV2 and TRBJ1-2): EPEVTQTPSHQVTQMGQEVILRCVPISNHLYFYWYRQILGQKVEFLVSFYNNEISEKSEIFDDQFSVERPDGSNFTLKIRSTKLEDSAMYFCDMGQANYGYTFGSGTRLTVV.

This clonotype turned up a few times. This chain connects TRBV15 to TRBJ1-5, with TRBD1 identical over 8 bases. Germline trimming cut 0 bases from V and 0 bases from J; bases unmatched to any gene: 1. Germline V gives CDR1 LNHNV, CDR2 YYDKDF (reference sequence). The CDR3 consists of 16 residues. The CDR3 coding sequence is TGTGCCACCAGCAGAGAAGGACAGGGTAGCAATCAGCCCCAGCATTTT. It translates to CATSREGQGSNQPQHF.

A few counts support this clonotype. DNA for the CDR3: TGTGCCAGCGGATCTACGGGGCCCGAGCAGTACTTC. Translated, it gives CASGSTGPEQYF. The genes are TRBV6-8 and TRBJ2-7, with D perhaps TRBD1 or TRBD2 (5 bases each). V dropped 8 bases and J dropped 6 bases, with 14 bases sitting between them. Germline loops: CDR1 MNHGY, CDR2 SAAAGT. This CDR3 has 12 amino acids.

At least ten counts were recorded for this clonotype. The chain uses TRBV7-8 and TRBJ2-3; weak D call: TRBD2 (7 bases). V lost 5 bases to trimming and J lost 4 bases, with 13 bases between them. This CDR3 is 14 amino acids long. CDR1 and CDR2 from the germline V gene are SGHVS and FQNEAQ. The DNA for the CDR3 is TGTGCCAGCAGCGAAAGGGGGGGTGCAGATACGCAGTATTTT. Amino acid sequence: CASSERGGADTQYF.

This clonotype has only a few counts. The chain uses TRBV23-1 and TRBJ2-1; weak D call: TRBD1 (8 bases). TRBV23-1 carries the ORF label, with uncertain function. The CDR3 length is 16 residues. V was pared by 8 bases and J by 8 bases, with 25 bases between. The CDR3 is CASVGREDSTGDEQFF. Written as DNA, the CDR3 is TGCGCCAGCGTGGGGAGGGAGGACTCGACAGGGGATGAGCAGTTCTTC.

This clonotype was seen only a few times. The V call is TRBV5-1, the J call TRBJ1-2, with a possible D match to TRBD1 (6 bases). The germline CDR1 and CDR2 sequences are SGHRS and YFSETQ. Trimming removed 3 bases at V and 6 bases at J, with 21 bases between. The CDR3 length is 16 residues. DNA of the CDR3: TGCGCCAGCAGCTCTCCGGACAGCCATTTCCCGGATGGCTACACCTTC. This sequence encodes CASSSPDSHFPDGYTF.

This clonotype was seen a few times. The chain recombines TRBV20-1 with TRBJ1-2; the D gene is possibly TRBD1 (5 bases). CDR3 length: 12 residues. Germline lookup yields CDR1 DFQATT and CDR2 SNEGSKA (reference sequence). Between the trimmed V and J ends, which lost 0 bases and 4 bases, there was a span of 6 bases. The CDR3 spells CSAREGPYGYTF. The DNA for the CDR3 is TGCAGTGCTAGAGAGGGACCCTATGGCTACACCTTC.

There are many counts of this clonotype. CDR3 bases: TGTGCCAGCAGCACCGAGGGACAGGGTGGTTACGAGCAGTACTTC. This sequence encodes CASSTEGQGGYEQYF. The V and J genes are TRBV7-8 and TRBJ2-7; TRBD1 agrees at 9 bases. V dropped 5 bases and J dropped 4; count of bases not matched to a gene: 9. Germline CDR1 reads SGHVS; CDR2 reads FQNEAQ. This CDR3 is built from 15 residues.

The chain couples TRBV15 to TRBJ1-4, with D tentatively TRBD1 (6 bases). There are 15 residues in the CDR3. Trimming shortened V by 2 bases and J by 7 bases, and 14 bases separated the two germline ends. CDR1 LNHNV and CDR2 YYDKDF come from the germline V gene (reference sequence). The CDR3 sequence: CATSRRVQGVEKLFF. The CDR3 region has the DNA TGTGCCACCAGCAGAAGAGTACAGGGAGTTGAAAAACTGTTTTTT.

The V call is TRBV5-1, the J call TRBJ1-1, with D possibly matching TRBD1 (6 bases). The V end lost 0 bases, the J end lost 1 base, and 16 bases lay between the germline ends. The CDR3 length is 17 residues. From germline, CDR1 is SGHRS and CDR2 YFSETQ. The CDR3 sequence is CASSLAAWGARNTEAFF. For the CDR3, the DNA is TGCGCCAGCAGCTTGGCCGCTTGGGGGGCCCGGAACACTGAAGCTTTCTTT.

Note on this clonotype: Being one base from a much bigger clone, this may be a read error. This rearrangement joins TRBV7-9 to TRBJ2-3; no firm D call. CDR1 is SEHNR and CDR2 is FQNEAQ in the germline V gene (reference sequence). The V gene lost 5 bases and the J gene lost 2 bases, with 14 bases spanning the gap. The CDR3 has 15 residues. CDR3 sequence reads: CASSTVTPITDTQYF. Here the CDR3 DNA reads TGTGCCAGCAGCACAGTAACGCCTATCACAGATACGCAGTATTTT.

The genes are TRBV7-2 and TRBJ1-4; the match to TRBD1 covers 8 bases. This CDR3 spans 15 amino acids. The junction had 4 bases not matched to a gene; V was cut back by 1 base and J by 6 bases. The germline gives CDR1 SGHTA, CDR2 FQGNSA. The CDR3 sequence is CASSLDPGGDEKLFF. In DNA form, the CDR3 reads TGTGCCAGCAGCTTAGATCCAGGGGGCGATGAAAAACTGTTTTTT.

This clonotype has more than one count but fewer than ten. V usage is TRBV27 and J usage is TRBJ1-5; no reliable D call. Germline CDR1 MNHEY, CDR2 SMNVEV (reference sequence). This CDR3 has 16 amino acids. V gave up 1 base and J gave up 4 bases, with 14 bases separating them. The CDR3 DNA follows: TGTGCCAGCAGTTTATTCGCGGATAGCCTGAATCAGCCCCAGCATTTT. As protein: CASSLFADSLNQPQHF.